These T cell receptor beta chains were read from a single sample in a study of memory CD4+ T cells and cytomegalovirus serostatus. Only in-frame clones appear in the TCRdb table, and some are missing; sequencing was by immunoSEQ multiplex PCR. Of 50,000 or so clones listed, under 80% are singletons. The specimen was memory CD4+ T cells from blood. The receptor source for this set is an adult in good health and CMV-seronegative. The CDR3 runs from the conserved cysteine through the conserved F or W. D genes are given only for firm matches. Rows give clone size only sometimes, using once, few, many, or a class for an expanded clone.

cdr3_nt	cdr3_aa	d_call	cdr3_length	clone_size	v_call	j_call
TGTGCCACCAGCAGAGATCAACAAGGGGGCGATGAGCAGTTCTTC	CATSRDQQGGDEQFF	TRBD1	15	few	TRBV15	TRBJ2-1
TGTGCCAGCAGACCTAGCGGGCCTAGCACAGATACGCAGTATTTT	CASRPSGPSTDTQYF	TRBD2	15	-	TRBV6-5	TRBJ2-3
TGTGCCAGCAGCCCCCGGGCCCCTGGGGGCACCGGGGAGCTGTTTTTT	CASSPRAPGGTGELFF	-	16	-	TRBV9	TRBJ2-2
TGTGCCAGCAGCTTGTTAACAGGGGGCATCGATGGCTACACCTTC	CASSLLTGGIDGYTF	TRBD1	15	-	TRBV5-6	TRBJ1-2
TGTGCCAGTAGCCCCGCTTTAGGGGGAGTTTTCCTTTCCTATGAGCAGTTCTTC	CASSPALGGVFLSYEQFF	-	18	-	TRBV19	TRBJ2-1
TGTGCCAGCAGCGTAGAGAAGGGTCCGGTGGAGACCCAGTACTTC	CASSVEKGPVETQYF	-	15	once	TRBV9	TRBJ2-5
TGTGCCAGCAGCGGACAGGGTAGATACGAGCAGTACTTC	CASSGQGRYEQYF	TRBD1	13	-	TRBV28	TRBJ2-7
TGTGCCTGGAGTGCAATCTCATCTTCAGGCGCCCAGTACTTC	CAWSAISSSGAQYF	-	14	-	TRBV30	TRBJ2-5
TGTGCCAGCAGCTCCTATGGCTACGAGCAGTACTTC	CASSSYGYEQYF	-	12	-	TRBV5-8	TRBJ2-7
TGTGCCAGCAGCTTACAACAGGGGGCGGGAGAAAAACTGTTTTTT	CASSLQQGAGEKLFF	TRBD1	15	-	TRBV7-2	TRBJ1-4
TGTGCCAGTTTACAGGGGCGGGGAGGCAATCAGCCCCAGCATTTT	CASLQGRGGNQPQHF	TRBD1	15	-	TRBV19	TRBJ1-5
TGTGCCAGCAGCTCCCTAGGGGCTGGAAACACCATATATTTT	CASSSLGAGNTIYF	-	14	-	TRBV11-2	TRBJ1-3
TGCGCCAGCAGCCGGCGGACAAGAGAAGAGACCCAGTACTTC	CASSRRTREETQYF	-	14	-	TRBV5-1	TRBJ2-5
TGTGCCAGCAGACCCCAGGGGCGCTTATCCTACGAGCAGTACTTC	CASRPQGRLSYEQYF	-	15	-	TRBV2	TRBJ2-7
TGTGCCGTACGACCCGGAGGGCCTAACACTGAAGCTTTCTTT	CAVRPGGPNTEAFF	-	14	once	TRBV27	TRBJ1-1
TGTGCCAGCAGGGGGGAGGCCGGATACGAAAAACTGTTTTTT	CASRGEAGYEKLFF	-	14	once	TRBV28	TRBJ1-4
TGTGCCAGCAGGGCTGTTGGGCAGGGAGGATCTGGAAACACCATATATTTT	CASRAVGQGGSGNTIYF	-	17	-	TRBV7-8	TRBJ1-3
TGTGCCAGCAGCCCGAAGACTAGCGGGAAGTATTACAATGAGCAGTTCTTC	CASSPKTSGKYYNEQFF	TRBD2	17	-	TRBV7-8	TRBJ2-1